The present TCR beta chain was sequenced within a study of PD-L1 blockade in urothelial cancer. At the level of the study: The researchers analyzed blood 3 weeks (second dose) and 6 weeks after treatment start. Blood-derived samples held a median roughly 150,000 T cells.

Regarding time point: pretreatment peripheral blood. Produced via immunoSEQ multiplex PCR; TCRdb's table is partial and in-frame only. Of about 47,000 clones detected, around 82% appear once; the ten largest clones hold about a sixth. Trimming left V 1 base short and J 6 bases short, with 15 bases between. The CDR3 is 15 amino acids. Per the germline V gene, CDR1 is MGHRA and CDR2 is YSYEKL. The chain combines TRBV4-1 with TRBJ1-2, with D perhaps matching TRBD1 (6 bases). Sequenced material: PBMCs, taken around atezolizumab (anti-PD-L1) treatment. The source of this sequence is a man in his sixties with urothelial cancer. The chain's CDR3 is CASSQGRNRVDGYTF. CDR3 coding DNA: TGCGCCAGCAGCCAAGGGCGAAACAGGGTGGATGGCTACACCTTC.